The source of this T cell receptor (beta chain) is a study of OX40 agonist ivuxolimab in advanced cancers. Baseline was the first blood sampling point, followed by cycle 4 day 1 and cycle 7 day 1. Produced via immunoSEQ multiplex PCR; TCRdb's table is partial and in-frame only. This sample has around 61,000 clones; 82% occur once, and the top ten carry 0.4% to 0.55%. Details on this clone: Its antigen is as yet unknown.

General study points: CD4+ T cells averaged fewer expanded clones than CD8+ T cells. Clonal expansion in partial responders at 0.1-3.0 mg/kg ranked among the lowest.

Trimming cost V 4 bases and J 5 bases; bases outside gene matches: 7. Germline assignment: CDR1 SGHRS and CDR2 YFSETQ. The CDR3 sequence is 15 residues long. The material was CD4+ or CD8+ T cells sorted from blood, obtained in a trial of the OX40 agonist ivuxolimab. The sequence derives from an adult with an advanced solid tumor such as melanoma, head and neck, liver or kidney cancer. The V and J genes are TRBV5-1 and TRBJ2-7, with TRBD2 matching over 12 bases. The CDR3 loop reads CASSQLAGGGDEQYF. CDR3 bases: TGCGCCAGCAGCCAACTAGCGGGAGGCGGAGACGAGCAGTACTTC.